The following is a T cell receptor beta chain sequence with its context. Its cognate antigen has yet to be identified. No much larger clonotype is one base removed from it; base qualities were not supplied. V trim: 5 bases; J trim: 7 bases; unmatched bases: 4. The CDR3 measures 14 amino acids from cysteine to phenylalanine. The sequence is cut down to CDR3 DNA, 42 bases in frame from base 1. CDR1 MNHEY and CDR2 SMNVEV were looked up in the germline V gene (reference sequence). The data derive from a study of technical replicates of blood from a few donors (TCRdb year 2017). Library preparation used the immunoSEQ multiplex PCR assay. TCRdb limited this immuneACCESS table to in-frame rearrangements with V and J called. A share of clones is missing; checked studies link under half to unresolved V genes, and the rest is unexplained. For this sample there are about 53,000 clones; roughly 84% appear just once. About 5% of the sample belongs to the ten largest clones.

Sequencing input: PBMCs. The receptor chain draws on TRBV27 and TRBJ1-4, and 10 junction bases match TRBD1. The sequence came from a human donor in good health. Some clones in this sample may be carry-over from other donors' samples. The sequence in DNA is TGTGCCAGCAGTCGACAGGGGGCAGGTGAAAAACTGTTTTTT. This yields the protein CASSRQGAGEKLFF.